This record looks at one TCR beta chain sequence and its context. Its antigen remains unknown. The data were obtained in a study of human T cells and chemical hapten exposure. Overall study context: The patient population, which was mostly female, had alopecia areata, totalis or universalis. Yields of TCR per sample differed, chiefly owing to small differences in pooled library volume.

In germline, CDR1 is SGHRS, CDR2 YFSETQ. This CDR3 comprises 13 residues. Germline trimming cut 7 bases from V and 4 bases from J; bases unmatched to any gene: 6. The time point denotes: patch test 1, 2 weeks after DPC sensitization. The treatment was: therapeutic diphenylcyclopropenone sensitization with weekly scalp DPC. Findings and caveats of the study: Having alopecia, the donors may differ immunologically from healthy people.

From the RACE reads, TCRdb called clonotypes with MiXCR, one entry per CDR3 protein. The sample consists of roughly 190,000 distinct CDR3 sequences, approximately 20% of them appearing once. The genes are TRBV5-1 and TRBJ1-1; 8 bases map to TRBD1. Sequencing was performed on whole blood, taken in connection with sensitization to the hapten diphenylcyclopropenone (DPC). The origin of this receptor is a woman aged 45 to 65 with alopecia areata. Some clones in this sample may be carry-over from other donors' samples. Written as DNA, the CDR3 is TGCGCCAGCTCCGGACAGGGAGGCACTGAAGCTTTCTTT. It codes for CASSGQGGTEAFF.